This TCR beta chain stems from a study of T-cell memory formation after mild COVID-19. TCRdb reanalysed the 5' RACE reads using MiXCR and keeps one entry per CDR3 protein. The profile shows fewer than 50,000 distinct CDR3 sequences, 8.5% to 10% of them singletons. The germline V and J ends were trimmed by 0 bases and 1 base, with 5 bases remaining between them. Germline CDR1 is LGHNA and CDR2 is YSLEER. The CDR3 loop spans 14 amino acids. This clonotype was counted ten times or more. V and J are TRBV4-3 and TRBJ2-3; D not resolved. The origin of this receptor is an adult woman who had mild COVID-19 (a few samples of this study predate the infection). Cell type and time point are not known. The sample consisted of PBMCs or a T cell subset sorted from them (not recorded which). Here the CDR3 reads CASSQDVGTDTQYF. CDR3 in DNA: TGCGCCAGCAGCCAAGATGTTGGCACAGATACGCAGTATTTT.